A selection of T cell receptor beta chains follows, all from one sample in a study of cytomegalovirus exposure and HLA in healthy donors. Sequencing used immunoSEQ multiplex PCR; TCRdb keeps in-frame clones, though not all of them. Of tens of thousands of clones listed, roughly four fifths are singletons. Sequenced: PBMCs. The source is a man aged 35-49 years in good health and CMV-seronegative. CDR3s include the opening cysteine and the closing phenylalanine or tryptophan. Fields, in order: V gene, clone size, CDR3 protein. Size is stated for part of the rows, as once, few or many counts, or as a class when the clone is expanded.

TRBV18	-	CASSPTDRGTEAFF
TRBV19	-	CASWSGGLGSNQPQHF
TRBV5-1	-	CASRLGQGAAGNTIYF
TRBV6-6	few	CASSPLGGETQYF
TRBV5-1	-	CASSLDDISSPLHF
TRBV9	once	CASSDRTGLGNTIYF
TRBV6-4	-	CASSDLDRDAISPEAFF
TRBV2	-	CASSGQGNTEAFF
TRBV2	-	CASSARTEPNNVGELFF
TRBV19	-	CASRMGQGAEAFF
TRBV7-9	-	CASSPQSTGAGKGDEQFF
TRBV18	-	CASSPLDRAEAFF
TRBV30	-	CAWSRQGTYNEQFF
TRBV9	once	CASSPRGEGFRAEAFF